Shown below are 19 T cell receptor beta chains from a single sample sequenced in a study of OX40 agonist ivuxolimab in advanced cancers. The library was made by the immunoSEQ multiplex PCR assay. TCRdb took over this immuneACCESS table, retaining in-frame rearrangements with V and J assigned. Such tables are incomplete; in checked studies, under half of the missing clones stem from an unresolved V gene, and the remainder is unexplained. The sample table contains tens of thousands of clones; only one count was recorded for approximately 79% of them. About 21% of the sample comes from the top ten. The sequencing used CD4+ or CD8+ T cells sorted from blood, collected in a trial of the OX40 agonist ivuxolimab. The receptor set was obtained from an adult with an advanced solid tumor such as melanoma, head and neck, liver or kidney cancer.

The rearrangement uses TRBV29-1 and TRBJ1-2; 10 bases match TRBD1. Germline V CDR1 and CDR2: SQVTM, ANQGSEA. V lost 5 bases and J lost 5; bases outside the gene matches: 14. The CDR3 length is 16 residues. CDR3 loop: CSVRGQSGQGLYGYTF. The DNA of the CDR3 is TGCAGCGTTCGGGGGCAGTCGGGACAGGGGCTTTATGGCTACACCTTC.

A few counts support this clone. DNA for the CDR3: TGTGCCAGCAGCTTTGGCGGGGGGGCCGGTGAGCAGTACTTC. Protein sequence: CASSFGGGAGEQYF. J is TRBJ2-7 and V is TRBV7-3; TRBD2 aligns across 9 bases. Germline lookup yields CDR1 SGHTA and CDR2 FQGTGA. J lost 7 bases, V lost 3 bases, and 7 bases had no gene match. There are 14 residues in the CDR3.

This chain uses TRBV18 with TRBJ2-3; D is ambiguous. Deletions cut 4 bases from V and 3 bases from J, with 8 bases between. Per the germline V gene, CDR1 is KGHSH and CDR2 is LQKENI. This CDR3 is 13 amino acids long. The CDR3 here is CASSLQTTDTQYF. The CDR3 coding sequence is TGTGCCAGCTCACTCCAGACAACAGATACGCAGTATTTT.

The V gene is TRBV4-3, the J gene TRBJ2-1; D is undetermined. Trimming pared 4 bases from V and 4 bases from J, leaving 14 bases between. Germline values: CDR1 LGHNA, CDR2 YSLEER. The CDR3 loop spans 15 amino acids. CDR3 coding DNA: TGCGCCAGCAGCCTGAACGTCGCCGGGTACAATGAGCAGTTCTTC. Translating gives CASSLNVAGYNEQFF.

This clone was counted once. The chain joins TRBV5-1 to TRBJ2-7; 12 positions agree with TRBD1. The CDR3 has 16 residues. The germline V gene has CDR1 SGHRS and CDR2 YFSETQ. The trim removed 5 bases at V and 4 bases at J, leaving 10 bases unmatched. CDR3 sequence reads: CASSSNMGQGAYEQYF. DNA for the CDR3: TGCGCCAGCAGTTCGAACATGGGACAGGGGGCTTACGAGCAGTACTTC.

The chain uses TRBV6-5 and TRBJ1-5; D gene uncertain. The germline V gene has CDR1 MNHEY and CDR2 SVGAGI. Trimming pared 1 base from V and 6 bases from J, leaving 10 bases between. The CDR3 contains 14 residues. The CDR3 loop is CASSYYGVAQPQHF. In DNA form, the CDR3 reads TGTGCCAGCAGTTACTATGGGGTGGCTCAGCCCCAGCATTTT.

This clone appeared a single time. This rearrangement joins TRBV13 to TRBJ2-5, with TRBD2 matching 12 bases. The germline gives CDR1 PRHDT, CDR2 FYEKMQ (reference sequence). The junction had 0 bases not matched to a gene; V was cut back by 0 bases and J by 1 base. The CDR3 is 16 residues long. The CDR3 DNA sequence: TGTGCCAGCAGCTTAGGGACTAGCGGGGGCCAAGAGACCCAGTACTTC. This gives the protein CASSLGTSGGQETQYF.

This clone is medium-sized within its sample. This chain joins TRBV4-3 and TRBJ2-7; the D is unclear. The CDR3 sequence is 14 residues long. V lost 0 bases to trimming and J lost 3 bases, with 9 bases between them. The germline V gene has CDR1 LGHNA and CDR2 YSLEER. The CDR3 coding sequence is TGCGCCAGCAGCCAAGATCTTGGCTACTACGAGCAGTACTTC. Translated: CASSQDLGYYEQYF.

This clone was recorded only once. V usage is TRBV6-1 and J usage is TRBJ1-5, with D possibly matching TRBD1 (6 bases). In germline, CDR1 is MNHNS, CDR2 SASEGT. The CDR3 is 15 amino acids. The ends were cut back, 3 bases at V and 2 bases at J, with 11 bases in the middle. CDR3 sequence (DNA): TGTGCCAGCAGTGAGTTACAGGGTGGCAATCAGCCCCAGCATTTT. This translates into CASSELQGGNQPQHF.

J is TRBJ1-3 and V is TRBV5-5; tentative D call: TRBD1 (5 bases). V lost 0 bases, J lost 4 bases, and 5 bases lay in between. CDR3 size: 13 residues. Germline V gene data show CDR1 as SGHKS and CDR2 as YYEKEE (reference sequence). The CDR3 region has the DNA TGTGCCAGCAGCTTGGCAGGGGGAAACACCATATATTTT. This translates into CASSLAGGNTIYF. Filled out from reference TRBV5-5 and TRBJ1-3, the complete variable domain reads DAGVTQSPTHLIKTRGQQVTLRCSPISGHKSVSWYQQVLGQGPQFIFQYYEKEERGRGNFPDRFSARQFPNYSSELNVNALLLGDSALYLCASSLAGGNTIYFGEGSWLTVV.

The V gene is TRBV19, the J gene TRBJ2-7; perhaps D is TRBD1 or TRBD2 (5 bases each). Germline V gene lookup returns CDR1 LNHDA and CDR2 SQIVND (reference sequence). The CDR3 length is 14 residues. V lost 2 bases and J 3 bases, leaving 11 bases between the germline ends. The DNA of the CDR3 is TGTGCCAGTAGTATAACGGCAGGGAGCTACGAGCAGTACTTC. This sequence encodes CASSITAGSYEQYF.

Concerning this clone itself: Germline and junction disagree at one end, which may indicate a read error. The rearrangement uses TRBV2 and TRBJ1-3; the match to TRBD1 covers 8 bases. The CDR3 sequence is 15 residues long. Germline CDR1 is SNHLY and CDR2 is FYNNEI. This CDR3 is CASSVGTGSGSTIYF. The CDR3, as DNA: TGTGCCAGCAGTGTAGGGACAGGCTCTGGAAGCACCATATATTTT.

Worth noting for this clone: One junction end does not reproduce the germline sequence, and a read error may be involved. In nucleotides, the CDR3 is TGTGCCAGCAGGGCCGGAGTGGGGGCCTCCAACGAGCAGTACTTC. It specifies CASRAGVGASNEQYF. This sequence joins TRBV7-9 and TRBJ2-5; D possibly corresponds to TRBD1 (6 bases). The J call may be mistaken, given a closer DNA end match to TRBJ2-7. Per germline, CDR1 SEHNR and CDR2 FQNEAQ (reference sequence). The CDR3 has 15 amino acids.

V and J are TRBV27 and TRBJ2-7; D perhaps matches TRBD2 (6 bases). The CDR3 is 15 residues long. The V gene's germline CDR1 is MNHEY and CDR2 SMNVEV (reference sequence). The V end was cut by 6 bases, the J end by 0 bases, with 15 bases between. The CDR3 DNA reads as TGTGCCAGCAGCCCTAGCGCAGGGCTCTCCTACGAGCAGTACTTC. Translating gives CASSPSAGLSYEQYF.

The chain joins TRBV5-1 to TRBJ1-1, with 8 bases fitting TRBD1. CDR1 is SGHRS and CDR2 is YFSETQ in the germline V gene. This CDR3 comprises 16 residues. V lost 0 bases to trimming and J lost 0 bases; unmatched junction nucleotides: 4. For the CDR3, the DNA is TGCGCCAGCAGCTTGGTGGACAGGGAATTGAACACTGAAGCTTTCTTT. Its translation is CASSLVDRELNTEAFF.

The J gene is TRBJ1-2, the V gene TRBV21-1; TRBD1 is taken as the D call from the table, unchecked against the DNA. TRBV21-1 counts as a pseudogene. The CDR3 has 14 amino acids. CDR3 sequence: CASSPPDRGRGYTF. The CDR3 DNA sequence: TGTGCCAGCAGCCCACCGGACAGGGGTCGGGGCTACACCTTC.

In this sample, this clone is medium-sized (0.01 to 0.1%). The chain carries TRBV12-5 and TRBJ1-2; D unclear. Germline V gives CDR1 LGHNT, CDR2 FRNRAP. This CDR3 has 13 residues. V lost 7 bases and J 4 bases, leaving 13 bases between the germline ends. The CDR3 region is CASADTLGYGYTF. The CDR3 DNA sequence: TGTGCTAGTGCCGATACCCTAGGCTATGGCTACACCTTC.

The rearrangement joins TRBV7-9 to TRBJ1-5; D possibly corresponds to TRBD1 (5 bases). Germline V gives CDR1 SEHNR, CDR2 FQNEAQ (reference sequence). The CDR3 totals 13 residues. The germline V and J ends were trimmed by 5 bases and 4 bases, with 9 bases remaining between them. This chain's CDR3 is CASSRGGNQPQHF. In DNA form, the CDR3 reads TGTGCCAGCAGCCGGGGGGGAAATCAGCCCCAGCATTTT.

This clone was counted a few times. The chain employs TRBV29-1 and TRBJ2-3; TRBD2 agrees at 7 bases. Germline V gives CDR1 SQVTM, CDR2 ANQGSEA. V lost 6 bases, J lost 2 bases, and 5 bases stayed unmatched. The CDR3 spans 13 residues. CDR3 in amino acids: CSVWGGITDTQYF. The CDR3 nucleotides read TGCAGCGTGTGGGGGGGGATCACAGATACGCAGTATTTT.